One sample yielded the 8 T cell receptor beta chains listed below, sequenced in a study of long-term antiretroviral therapy in people with HIV. With survey level as its setting, the immunoSEQ assay was v3.0. TCRdb keeps only in-frame clones here, not all; method: immunoSEQ multiplex PCR. In the table there are some 40,000 clones, 75% to 90% of which are singletons. Specimen: unsorted PBMCs, collected 1.5 years after starting antiretroviral therapy. These receptors came from a man between 18 and 29 years old with HIV.

The V and J genes are TRBV18 and TRBJ2-1; 9 positions agree with TRBD1. Trimming at V came to 6 bases and at J to 6 bases, leaving 9 bases not matched to a gene. Germline assignment: CDR1 KGHSH and CDR2 LQKENI. The CDR3 totals 15 residues. The CDR3 coding sequence is TGTGCCAGCTCTACTACAGGGGGCCCTTCCAATGAGCAGTTCTTC. Its protein product is CASSTTGGPSNEQFF.

CDR3 in DNA: TGCGCCAGCAGCTTGGAAGTCCGCGGGAGCTCCTACGAGCAGTACTTC. As protein: CASSLEVRGSSYEQYF. The J gene is TRBJ2-7, the V gene TRBV5-1, with TRBD2 matching over 7 bases. The V gene's germline CDR1 is SGHRS and CDR2 YFSETQ. V gave up 0 bases and J gave up 0 bases; unmatched junction bases: 6. The CDR3 is made up of 16 amino acids.

V usage is TRBV6-5 and J usage is TRBJ2-7, with TRBD1 matching 9 bases. Per the germline V gene, CDR1 is MNHEY and CDR2 is SVGAGI. V dropped 2 bases and J dropped 6; count of bases not matched to a gene: 8. The CDR3 length is 15 residues. The CDR3 nucleotides are TGTGCCAGCAGTTACAGCGCCGGGACAGGGCTCGAGCAGTACTTC. Amino acid sequence: CASSYSAGTGLEQYF.

The chain carries TRBV27 and TRBJ2-2; 11 nucleotides line up with TRBD2. The CDR3 is 16 amino acids. Trimming removed 6 bases from V and 0 bases from J; junction bases left unmatched: 3. The germline V gene encodes CDR1 MNHEY and CDR2 SMNVEV (reference sequence). CDR3 DNA sequence: TGTGCCAGCAGCTCGGGACTAGCGGCGAACACCGGGGAGCTGTTTTTT. It encodes CASSSGLAANTGELFF.

The genes are TRBV27 and TRBJ1-2, with D hard to call. Germline V gene data show CDR1 as MNHEY and CDR2 as SMNVEV (reference sequence). The V and J ends lost 10 bases and 6 bases respectively, with 12 bases between them. The CDR3 spans 11 residues. DNA of the CDR3: TGTGCCACATATAGAGGGAATGGCTACACCTTC. It is translated as CATYRGNGYTF.

The V call is TRBV27, the J call TRBJ1-4; TRBD1 is a possible D gene (6 bases). The V end was cut by 3 bases, the J end by 8 bases, with 13 bases between. This CDR3 contains 14 residues. The germline V gene has CDR1 MNHEY and CDR2 SMNVEV (reference sequence). CDR3 bases: TGTGCCAGCAGTTTTCTGGGGGCCGGAGAAAAACTGTTTTTT. Protein product: CASSFLGAGEKLFF.

J is TRBJ2-7 and V is TRBV5-4; TRBD2 agrees at 9 bases. Unmatched junction bases numbered 8, after V lost 4 bases and J lost 0 bases. The CDR3 length is 16 residues. Germline lookup yields CDR1 SGHNT and CDR2 YYREEE (reference sequence). For the CDR3, the DNA is TGTGCCAGCAGCCCCGGGGTGCGGGAGGGCTCCTACGAGCAGTACTTC. Translated, it gives CASSPGVREGSYEQYF.

CDR3 in DNA: TGTGCCAGCAGCAACCACGACGGGGAGCTGTTTTTT. Translating it yields CASSNHDGELFF. This chain connects TRBV7-9 to TRBJ2-2, with D uncertain. Trimming stripped 5 bases from V and 7 bases from J, with 8 bases between. The CDR3 is 12 residues long. CDR1 and CDR2 (germline): SEHNR, FQNEAQ (reference sequence).